This T cell receptor (beta chain) was recovered during a study of CD8 T cells in ankylosing spondylitis. Each CDR3 protein is one row after TCRdb ran MiXCR on the 5' RACE reads. The sample contains more than 500,000 distinct CDR3 sequences, under 5.5% of which appear only once. This CDR3 spans 17 amino acids. V was clipped by 4 bases and J by 3 bases; unmatched bases: 11. CDR1 and CDR2 (germline): MDHEN, SYDVKM. Findings and caveats of the study: Significant enrichment of disease-linked clones was reportedly seen in matched ankylosing spondylitis synovial fluid. Ankylosing spondylitis blood seemed to carry a telltale TCR beta motif made of fewer than ten highly homologous variants.

This clonotype came up a few times. Its antigen is as yet unknown. Sample: blood, either unsorted or a sorted T cell fraction (not recorded which). The chain uses TRBV28 and TRBJ2-7; TRBD1 matches 11 bases. This sequence was found in a male donor with ankylosing spondylitis. CDR3 protein: CASSYSLRTGGFYEQYF. CDR3 DNA: TGTGCCAGCAGTTACTCGCTCCGGACAGGGGGCTTCTACGAGCAGTACTTC.